Listed below are T cell receptor beta chains from one sample, sequenced in a study of early T cells in non-severe SARS-CoV-2 infection. TCRdb called the 5' RACE reads again in MiXCR, with one record for every CDR3 protein. In the table there are tens of thousands of distinct CDR3 sequences, roughly an eighth of which are singletons. Material: whole blood. All receptors come from an adult who was a healthcare worker with PCR-confirmed SARS-CoV-2 infection or an uninfected control (not recorded which). The CDR3 runs from the conserved cysteine through the conserved F or W. D genes are given only for firm matches. The size field is filled for only some rows; it gives once, few, many or a size class.

many,TRBJ1-5,.,TRBV6-2/TRBV6-3,TGTGCCACCCGGATCGGGCTAGGGATGGTGTTTAATCAGCCCCAGCATTTT,CATRIGLGMVFNQPQHF
many,TRBJ2-7,TRBD2,TRBV3-1,TGTGCCAGCAGCCAAGATAGCGGGGGGCGAAACGACGAGCAGTACTTC,CASSQDSGGRNDEQYF
many,TRBJ2-2,TRBD1,TRBV20-1,TGCAGTGCTCTCCGGGACAGGGGGCACGGGGAGCTGTTTTTT,CSALRDRGHGELFF
many,TRBJ1-1,.,TRBV7-9,TGTGCCAGCAGCTTATTCAGCCAGAACACTGAAGCTTTCTTT,CASSLFSQNTEAFF
.,TRBJ1-1,.,TRBV7-2,TGTGCCAGCAGCTTAGGGTTGAACTGGCAGGTCGGTACTGAAGCTTTCTTT,CASSLGLNWQVGTEAFF
few,TRBJ2-2,.,TRBV4-3,TGCGCCAGCAGCCGTCAAAGCGCGTCCGGGGAGCTGTTTTTT,CASSRQSASGELFF
many,TRBJ2-7,.,TRBV25-1,TGTGCCAGCAGTGACAGGGACGGCTGGGCGGGCGAGCAGTACTTC,CASSDRDGWAGEQYF
many,TRBJ2-2,TRBD1,TRBV5-1,TGCGCCAGCAGCTTGGGACAGGGATTCACCGGGGAGCTGTTTTTT,CASSLGQGFTGELFF
.,TRBJ2-7,.,TRBV3-1,TGTGCCAGCAGCCAAGTGTCGGAACTAAAAAACTTC,CASSQVSELKNF
.,TRBJ1-2,.,TRBV20-1,TGCAGTGCTAATCCACAGGGCAGCTATGGCTACACCTTC,CSANPQGSYGYTF
.,TRBJ1-2,.,TRBV7-9,TGTGCCACGGGGGCGCGGGGCTACACCTTC,CATGARGYTF
many,TRBJ2-3,.,TRBV12-3/TRBV12-4,TGTGCATCACGCTTGGGCACAGATACGCAGTATTTT,CASRLGTDTQYF
many,TRBJ2-1,TRBD2,TRBV11-2,TGTGCCAGCAGTTTTCTAGCGGATCCCTCCTACAATGAGCAGTTCTTC,CASSFLADPSYNEQFF
many,TRBJ2-1,TRBD2,TRBV4-1,TGCGCCAGCAGCCAACCTTCTAGCGGGAGGTCCTACAATGAGCAGTTCTTC,CASSQPSSGRSYNEQFF
.,TRBJ1-1,.,TRBV3-1,TGTGCCAGCAGCCAAGCTGTGGAAACTGAAGCTTTCTTT,CASSQAVETEAFF
.,TRBJ1-6,TRBD1,TRBV7-2,TGTGCCAGCAGAGCCGGGACAGGGGTTTCCCTTAATTCACCCCTCCACTTT,CASRAGTGVSLNSPLHF
many,TRBJ1-2,.,TRBV5-6,TGTGCCAGCTCCCGCGGCCGACAGTCCTATGGCTACACCTTC,CASSRGRQSYGYTF
many,TRBJ2-1,TRBD1,TRBV12-3/TRBV12-4,TGTGCCATAAAGGGGGACAGGGGGTACAATGAGCAGTTCTTC,CAIKGDRGYNEQFF
many,TRBJ2-2,.,TRBV12-3/TRBV12-4,TGTGCCAGCAGTGAGGGGAATGTCGGGGAGCTGTTTTTT,CASSEGNVGELFF
.,TRBJ2-7,.,TRBV27,TGTGCCAGCAGTTTGGGGGCCACCACCCACGAGCAGTACTTC,CASSLGATTHEQYF
few,TRBJ2-7,.,TRBV20-1,TGCAGTGCTACCCGCGATAGTTCCTACGAGCAGTACTTC,CSATRDSSYEQYF
many,TRBJ1-1,.,TRBV6-4,TGTGCCAGCAGTGATGGCTGGAACACTGAAGCTTTCTTT,CASSDGWNTEAFF
.,TRBJ1-1,.,TRBV29-1,TGCAGCGTTGAAGGGGGCAGGACGAACACTGAAGCTTTCTTT,CSVEGGRTNTEAFF
medium-sized,TRBJ1-6,.,TRBV20-1,TGCAGTGCTAGAGAAGGGCCGCTGGGGACACCCCTCCACTTT,CSAREGPLGTPLHF
many,TRBJ2-1,TRBD2,TRBV28,TGTGCCAGCAGTTTTGACGGGAGGAGTAATGAGCAGTTCTTC,CASSFDGRSNEQFF
many,TRBJ2-3,.,TRBV19,TGTGCCAGTAGTGGACTTCCACCCACAGATACGCAGTATTTT,CASSGLPPTDTQYF
.,TRBJ1-2,TRBD1,TRBV5-1,TGCGCCATCAGCTTGGACGGGACAGACTATGGCTACACCTTC,CAISLDGTDYGYTF
many,TRBJ2-1,.,TRBV4-1,TGCGCCAGCAGCTTAGACTTGCCCTCCTACAATGAGCAGTTCTTC,CASSLDLPSYNEQFF
many,TRBJ1-2,TRBD1,TRBV27,TGTGCCAGCAGATCGACAGGGGGCTGGTCTGGCTACACCTTC,CASRSTGGWSGYTF
many,TRBJ2-1,.,TRBV11-2,TGTGCCAGCAGCCCTGCTCTTGGACAAATCTACAATGAGCAGTTCTTC,CASSPALGQIYNEQFF
many,TRBJ2-3,TRBD1,TRBV7-9,TGTGCCAGCAGCTCCTACCGGGACAGCCGCACAGATACGCAGTATTTT,CASSSYRDSRTDTQYF
few,TRBJ1-1,.,TRBV27,TGTGCCAGCAGTTATCAGGGGAGGGGGACTGAAGCTTTCTTT,CASSYQGRGTEAFF
many,TRBJ2-7,.,TRBV20-1,TGCAGTGCAAGGACAGACAACTCCTACGAGCAGTACTTC,CSARTDNSYEQYF
few,TRBJ2-3,TRBD2,TRBV12-3/TRBV12-4,TGTGCCAGCAGACCGGGACTAGCGGGGGGGTTTTCAGATACGCAGTATTTT,CASRPGLAGGFSDTQYF
many,TRBJ2-3,TRBD2,TRBV30,TGTGCCTGGAGTTTTCCATCTAGCGGGGGGTTCACAGATACGCAGTATTTT,CAWSFPSSGGFTDTQYF